The sequence of this T cell receptor beta chain was determined in a study of CD8 T cell repertoires and HIV-1 epitope variants. About the research overall: Twenty-five autologous and known Gag and Nef epitope variant peptides each stimulated T cells separately. An uncultured baseline aliquot held 1M T cells. Findings and caveats of the study: Only beta chains were identified, marking proliferation to antigen, not function.

Per germline, CDR1 MDHEN and CDR2 SYDVKM. This CDR3 contains 14 residues. With 4 bases clipped from V and 1 base from J, the junction kept 3 bases outside the gene matches. As concerns this clone: Its antigen is not known.

Only in-frame clones appear in the TCRdb table, and some are missing; sequencing was by immunoSEQ multiplex PCR. The sample yields about 3,700 clones, over 50% seen once. This TCR derives from a male donor with HIV. Sequencing input: cultured CD8+ T cells derived from PBMCs. The chain joins TRBV28 to TRBJ2-7; 8 bases align to TRBD1. In nucleotides, the CDR3 is TGTGCCAGCAGTTACAGGGGGATTTCCTACGAGCAGTACTTC. Its protein is CASSYRGISYEQYF.